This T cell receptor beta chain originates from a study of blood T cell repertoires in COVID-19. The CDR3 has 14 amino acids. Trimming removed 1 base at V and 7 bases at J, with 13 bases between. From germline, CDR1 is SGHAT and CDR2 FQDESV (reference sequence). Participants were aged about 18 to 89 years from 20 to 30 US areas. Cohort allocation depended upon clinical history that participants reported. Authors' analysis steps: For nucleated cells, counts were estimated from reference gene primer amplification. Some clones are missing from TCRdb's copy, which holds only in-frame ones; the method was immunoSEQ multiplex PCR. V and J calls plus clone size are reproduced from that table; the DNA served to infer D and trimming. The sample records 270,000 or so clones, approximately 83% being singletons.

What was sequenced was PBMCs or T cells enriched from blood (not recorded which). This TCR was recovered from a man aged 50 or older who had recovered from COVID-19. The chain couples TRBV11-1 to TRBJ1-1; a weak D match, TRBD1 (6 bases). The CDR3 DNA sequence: TGTGCCAGCAGCTTAGGGGGGCGGAAGGATGAAGCTTTCTTT. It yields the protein CASSLGGRKDEAFF.